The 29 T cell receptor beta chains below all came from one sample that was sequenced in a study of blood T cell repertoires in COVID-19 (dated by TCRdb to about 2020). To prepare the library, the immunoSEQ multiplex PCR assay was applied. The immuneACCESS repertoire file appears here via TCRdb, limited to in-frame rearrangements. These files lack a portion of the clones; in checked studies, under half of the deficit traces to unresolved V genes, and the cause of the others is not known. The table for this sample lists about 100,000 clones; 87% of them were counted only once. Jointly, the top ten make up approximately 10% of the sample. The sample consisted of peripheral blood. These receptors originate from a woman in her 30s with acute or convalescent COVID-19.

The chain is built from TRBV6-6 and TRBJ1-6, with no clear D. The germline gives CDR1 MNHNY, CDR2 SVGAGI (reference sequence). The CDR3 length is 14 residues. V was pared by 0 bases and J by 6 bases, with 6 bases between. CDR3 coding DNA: TGTGCCAGCAGTTACTCTTCAGTTAATTCACCCCTCCACTTT. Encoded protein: CASSYSSVNSPLHF.

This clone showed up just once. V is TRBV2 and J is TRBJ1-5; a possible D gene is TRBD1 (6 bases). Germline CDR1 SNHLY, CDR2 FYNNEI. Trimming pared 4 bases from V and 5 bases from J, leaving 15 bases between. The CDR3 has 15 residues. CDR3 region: CASSGLGQSYQPQHF. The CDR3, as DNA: TGTGCCAGCAGTGGGTTGGGACAATCTTATCAGCCCCAGCATTTT.

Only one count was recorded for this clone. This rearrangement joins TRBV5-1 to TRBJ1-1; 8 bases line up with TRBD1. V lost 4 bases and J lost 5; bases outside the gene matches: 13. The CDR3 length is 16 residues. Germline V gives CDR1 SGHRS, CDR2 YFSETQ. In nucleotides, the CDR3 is TGCGCCAGCAGCCCCTTACAGGGGGGACGGGGAACTGAAGCTTTCTTT. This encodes CASSPLQGGRGTEAFF.

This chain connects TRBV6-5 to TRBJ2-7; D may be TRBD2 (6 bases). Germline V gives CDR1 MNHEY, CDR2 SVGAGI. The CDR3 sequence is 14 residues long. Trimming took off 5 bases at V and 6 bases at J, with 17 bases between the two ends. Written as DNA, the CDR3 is TGTGCCAGCAGTCCATCGGGGACTGATGGCGAGCAGTACTTC. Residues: CASSPSGTDGEQYF.

For the CDR3, the DNA is TGTGCCAGCAGCTCCCAGGGACTAGCGGGGGTTGAGCAGTTCTTC. Protein: CASSSQGLAGVEQFF. The rearrangement uses TRBV7-2 and TRBJ2-1; 14 bases line up with TRBD2. V was clipped by 4 bases and J by 9 bases; unmatched bases: 5. This CDR3 is built from 15 residues. Germline V CDR1 and CDR2: SGHTA, FQGNSA.

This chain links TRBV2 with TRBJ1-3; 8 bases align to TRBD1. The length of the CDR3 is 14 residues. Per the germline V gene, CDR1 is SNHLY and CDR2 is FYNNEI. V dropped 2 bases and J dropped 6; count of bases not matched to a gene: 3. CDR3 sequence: CASSEQGAENTIYF. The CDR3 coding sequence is TGTGCCAGCAGTGAACAGGGGGCGGAAAACACCATATATTTT.

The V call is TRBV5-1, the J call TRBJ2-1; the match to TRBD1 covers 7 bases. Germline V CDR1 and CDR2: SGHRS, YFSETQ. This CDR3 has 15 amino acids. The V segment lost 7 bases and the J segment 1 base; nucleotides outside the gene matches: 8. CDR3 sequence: CASPDRVLSYNEQFF. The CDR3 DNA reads TGCGCCAGCCCCGACAGGGTGTTATCCTACAATGAGCAGTTCTTC.

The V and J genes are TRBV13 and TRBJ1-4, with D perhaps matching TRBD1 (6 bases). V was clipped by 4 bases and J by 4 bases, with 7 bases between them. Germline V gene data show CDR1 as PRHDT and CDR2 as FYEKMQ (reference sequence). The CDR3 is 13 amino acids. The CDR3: CASSWTVNEKLFF. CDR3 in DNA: TGTGCCAGCAGCTGGACAGTTAATGAAAAACTGTTTTTT.

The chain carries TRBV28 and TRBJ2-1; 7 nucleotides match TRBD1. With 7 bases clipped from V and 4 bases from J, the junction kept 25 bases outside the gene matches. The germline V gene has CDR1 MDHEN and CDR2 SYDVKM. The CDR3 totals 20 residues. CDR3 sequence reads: CASTLPYLPGQPNGYNEQFF. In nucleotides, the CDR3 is TGTGCCAGCACCTTACCATACCTTCCGGGACAGCCCAACGGGTACAATGAGCAGTTCTTC.

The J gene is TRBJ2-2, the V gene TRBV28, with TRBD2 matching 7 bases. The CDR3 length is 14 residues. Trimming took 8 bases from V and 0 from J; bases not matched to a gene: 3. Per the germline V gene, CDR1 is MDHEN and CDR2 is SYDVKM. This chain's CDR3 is CASFSGTNTGELFF. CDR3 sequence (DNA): TGTGCCAGCTTCAGCGGGACGAACACCGGGGAGCTGTTTTTT. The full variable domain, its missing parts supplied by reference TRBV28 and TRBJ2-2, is DVKVTQSSRYLVKRTGEKVFLECVQDMDHENMFWYRQDPGLGLRLIYFSYDVKMKEKGDIPEGYSVSREKKERFSLILESASTNQTSMYLCASFSGTNTGELFFGEGSRLTVL.

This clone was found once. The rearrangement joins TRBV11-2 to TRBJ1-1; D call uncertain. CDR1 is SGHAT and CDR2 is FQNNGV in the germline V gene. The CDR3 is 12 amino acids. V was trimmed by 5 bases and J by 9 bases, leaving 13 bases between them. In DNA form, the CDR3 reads TGTGCCAGCAGCCCCGTCGGGTATCAAGCTTTCTTT. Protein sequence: CASSPVGYQAFF.

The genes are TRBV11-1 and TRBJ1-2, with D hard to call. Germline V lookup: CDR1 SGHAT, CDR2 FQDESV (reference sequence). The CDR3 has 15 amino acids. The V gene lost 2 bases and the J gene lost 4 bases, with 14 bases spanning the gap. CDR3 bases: TGTGCCAGCAGCTTATCTACCGCAGGTCCCTATGGCTACACCTTC. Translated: CASSLSTAGPYGYTF.

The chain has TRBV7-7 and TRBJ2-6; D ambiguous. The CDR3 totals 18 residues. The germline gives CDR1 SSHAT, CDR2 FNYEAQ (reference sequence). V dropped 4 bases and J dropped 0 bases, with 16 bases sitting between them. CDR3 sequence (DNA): TGTGCCAGCAGCTCAACAAGTACTATGAACTCTGGGGCCAACGTCCTGACTTTC. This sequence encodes CASSSTSTMNSGANVLTF. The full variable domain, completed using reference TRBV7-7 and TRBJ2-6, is GAGVSQSPRYKVTKRGQDVTLRCDPISSHATLYWYQQALGQGPEFLTYFNYEAQPDKSGLPSDRFSAERPEGSISTLTIQRTEQRDSAMYRCASSSTSTMNSGANVLTFGAGSRLTVL.

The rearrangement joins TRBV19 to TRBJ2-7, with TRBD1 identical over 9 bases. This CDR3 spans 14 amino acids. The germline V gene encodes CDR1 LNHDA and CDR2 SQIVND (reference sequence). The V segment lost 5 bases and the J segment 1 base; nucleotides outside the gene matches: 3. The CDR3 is CASSPGTGSYEQYF. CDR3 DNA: TGTGCCAGTAGTCCCGGGACAGGGTCCTACGAGCAGTACTTC.

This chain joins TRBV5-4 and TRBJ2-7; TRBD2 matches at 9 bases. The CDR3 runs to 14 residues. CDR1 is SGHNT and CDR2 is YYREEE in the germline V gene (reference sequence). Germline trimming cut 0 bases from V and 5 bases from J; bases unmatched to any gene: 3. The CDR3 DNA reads TGTGCCAGCAGCTTGGAGTCTAGCGGGGACGAGCAGTACTTC. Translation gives CASSLESSGDEQYF.

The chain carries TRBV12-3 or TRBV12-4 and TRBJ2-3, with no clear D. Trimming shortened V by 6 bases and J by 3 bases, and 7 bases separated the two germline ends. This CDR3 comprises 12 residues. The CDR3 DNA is TGTGCCAGCAGCCTCGGGACAGATACGCAGTATTTT. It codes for CASSLGTDTQYF.

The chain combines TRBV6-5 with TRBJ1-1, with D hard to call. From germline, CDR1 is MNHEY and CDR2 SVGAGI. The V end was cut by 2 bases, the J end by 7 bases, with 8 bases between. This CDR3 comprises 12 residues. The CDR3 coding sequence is TGTGCCAGCAGTTACGGACGGGGTGAAGCTTTCTTT. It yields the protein CASSYGRGEAFF.

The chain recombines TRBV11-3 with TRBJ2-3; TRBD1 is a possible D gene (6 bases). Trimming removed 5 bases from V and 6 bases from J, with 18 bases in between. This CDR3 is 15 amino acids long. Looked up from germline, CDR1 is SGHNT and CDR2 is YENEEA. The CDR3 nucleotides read TGTGCCAGCAGCCTTGAGACAGGTCGCAGGGATACGCAGTATTTT. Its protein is CASSLETGRRDTQYF.

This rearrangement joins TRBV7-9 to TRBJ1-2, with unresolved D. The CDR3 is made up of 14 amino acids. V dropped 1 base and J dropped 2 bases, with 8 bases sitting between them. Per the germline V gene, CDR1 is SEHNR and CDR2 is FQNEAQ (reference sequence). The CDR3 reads CASSLGRLNYGYTF. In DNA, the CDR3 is TGTGCCAGCAGCTTAGGCAGATTAAACTATGGCTACACCTTC.

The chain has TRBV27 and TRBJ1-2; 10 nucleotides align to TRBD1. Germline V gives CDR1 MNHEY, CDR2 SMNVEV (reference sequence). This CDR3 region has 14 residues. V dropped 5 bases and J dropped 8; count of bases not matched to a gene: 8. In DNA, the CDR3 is TGTGCCAGCAGTACCCGGGACAGGGGTGACGGCTACACCTTC. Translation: CASSTRDRGDGYTF.

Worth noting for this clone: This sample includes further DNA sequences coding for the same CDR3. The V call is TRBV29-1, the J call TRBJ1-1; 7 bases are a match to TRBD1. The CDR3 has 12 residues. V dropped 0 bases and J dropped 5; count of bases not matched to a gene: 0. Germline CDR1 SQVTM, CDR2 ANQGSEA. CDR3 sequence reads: CSVEDRGTEAFF. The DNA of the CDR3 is TGCAGCGTTGAAGACAGGGGGACTGAAGCTTTCTTT.

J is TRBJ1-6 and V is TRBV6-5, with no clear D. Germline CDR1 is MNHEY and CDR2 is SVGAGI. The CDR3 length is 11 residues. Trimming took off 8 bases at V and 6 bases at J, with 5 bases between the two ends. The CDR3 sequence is CASGFNSPLHF. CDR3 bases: TGTGCCAGCGGCTTTAATTCACCCCTCCACTTT.

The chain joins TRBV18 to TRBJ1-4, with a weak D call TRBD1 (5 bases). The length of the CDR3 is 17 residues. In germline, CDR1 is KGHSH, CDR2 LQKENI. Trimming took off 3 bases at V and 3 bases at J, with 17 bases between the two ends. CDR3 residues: CASSPAVLGAANEKLFF. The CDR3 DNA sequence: TGTGCCAGCTCACCCGCAGTTCTAGGGGCTGCTAATGAAAAACTGTTTTTT.

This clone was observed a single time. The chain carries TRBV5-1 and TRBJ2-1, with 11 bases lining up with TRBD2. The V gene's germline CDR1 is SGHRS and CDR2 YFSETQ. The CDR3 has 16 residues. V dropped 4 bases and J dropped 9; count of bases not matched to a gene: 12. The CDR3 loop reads CASSPSLAGGQGEQFF. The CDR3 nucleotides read TGCGCCAGCAGCCCCTCGTTAGCGGGGGGGCAGGGTGAGCAGTTCTTC.

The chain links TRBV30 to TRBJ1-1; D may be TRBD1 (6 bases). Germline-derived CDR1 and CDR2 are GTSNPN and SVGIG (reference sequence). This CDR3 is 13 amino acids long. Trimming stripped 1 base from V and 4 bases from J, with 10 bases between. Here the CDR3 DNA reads TGTGCCTGGAGTGCCCAGGGGATCACTGAAGCTTTCTTT. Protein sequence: CAWSAQGITEAFF.

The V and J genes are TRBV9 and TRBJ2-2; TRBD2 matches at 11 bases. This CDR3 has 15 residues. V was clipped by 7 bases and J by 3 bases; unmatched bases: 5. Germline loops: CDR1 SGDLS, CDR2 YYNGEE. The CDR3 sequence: CASGSSGGYTGELFF. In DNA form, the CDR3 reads TGTGCCAGCGGATCTAGCGGGGGGTACACCGGGGAGCTGTTTTTT.

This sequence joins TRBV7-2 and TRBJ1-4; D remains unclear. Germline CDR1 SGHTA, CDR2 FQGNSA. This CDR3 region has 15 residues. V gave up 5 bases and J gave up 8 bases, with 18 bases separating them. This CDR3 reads CASSPFVNSGEKLFF. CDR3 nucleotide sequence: TGTGCCAGCAGCCCCTTCGTCAACTCGGGAGAAAAACTGTTTTTT.

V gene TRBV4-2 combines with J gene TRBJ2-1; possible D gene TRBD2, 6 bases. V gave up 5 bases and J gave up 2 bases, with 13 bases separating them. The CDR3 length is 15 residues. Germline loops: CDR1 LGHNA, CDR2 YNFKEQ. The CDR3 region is CASSATSTPYNEQFF. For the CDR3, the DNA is TGTGCCAGCAGCGCTACTAGCACGCCCTACAATGAGCAGTTCTTC.

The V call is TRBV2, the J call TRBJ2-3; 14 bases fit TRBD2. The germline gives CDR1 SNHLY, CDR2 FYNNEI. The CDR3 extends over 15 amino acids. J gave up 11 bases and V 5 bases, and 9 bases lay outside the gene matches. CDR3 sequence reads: CASSSTSGGAFRQYF. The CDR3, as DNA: TGTGCCAGCAGTTCGACTAGCGGGGGGGCCTTCAGGCAGTATTTT.